Listed below are T cell receptor beta chains from one sample, sequenced in a study of Tregs in tolerant kidney transplant recipients. These receptors lack a known antigen. The assay was immunoSEQ multiplex PCR, and TCRdb's table has in-frame clones only and misses some. The top ten clones hold over 5% of a sample with roughly 9,400 clones, around half of them seen once. Sequencing used CD4+ T cells from blood cultured with allogeneic cells. Receptors were obtained from a human donor in good health. CDR3s include the opening cysteine and the closing phenylalanine or tryptophan. A D gene is named only where the DNA matches it firmly. Size tells how often a clone was seen (once, few, many) or the class of an expanded clone, and some rows leave it out.

j_call: TRBJ1-5
cdr3_length: 14
d_call: NA
clone_size: NA
v_call: TRBV27
cdr3_aa: CASSFTGLGQPQHF
cdr3_nt: TGTGCCAGCAGTTTTACGGGGTTAGGGCAGCCCCAGCATTTT

j_call: TRBJ2-5
cdr3_length: 14
d_call: NA
clone_size: medium-sized
v_call: TRBV7-2
cdr3_aa: CASSLALYRETQYF
cdr3_nt: TGTGCCAGCAGCTTAGCGCTTTATCGGGAGACCCAGTACTTC

j_call: TRBJ1-1
cdr3_length: 13
d_call: TRBD1
clone_size: few
v_call: TRBV2
cdr3_aa: CASSRDRGYEAFF
cdr3_nt: TGTGCCAGCAGTCGGGACAGGGGATATGAAGCTTTCTTT

j_call: TRBJ1-2
cdr3_length: 13
d_call: NA
clone_size: NA
v_call: TRBV30
cdr3_aa: CAWSVVGAWGYTF
cdr3_nt: TGTGCCTGGAGTGTTGTTGGGGCCTGGGGCTACACCTTC

j_call: TRBJ1-2
cdr3_length: 12
d_call: NA
clone_size: few
v_call: TRBV10-3
cdr3_aa: CAIRREGYGYTF
cdr3_nt: TGTGCCATACGCAGGGAAGGCTATGGCTACACCTTC

j_call: TRBJ2-1
cdr3_length: 16
d_call: TRBD1
clone_size: NA
v_call: TRBV7-2
cdr3_aa: CASSLGRTGTYNEQFF
cdr3_nt: TGTGCCAGCAGCTTAGGAAGGACAGGCACGTACAATGAGCAGTTCTTC

j_call: TRBJ2-7
cdr3_length: 13
d_call: TRBD2
clone_size: medium-sized
v_call: TRBV2
cdr3_aa: CASSEVSGGEQYF
cdr3_nt: TGTGCCAGCAGTGAAGTATCGGGGGGCGAGCAGTACTTC

j_call: TRBJ2-3
cdr3_length: 15
d_call: NA
clone_size: NA
v_call: TRBV7-2
cdr3_aa: CASSSLGQGTDTQYF
cdr3_nt: TGTGCCAGCAGCTCCTTGGGGCAGGGAACAGATACGCAGTATTTT

j_call: TRBJ2-7
cdr3_length: 14
d_call: TRBD1
clone_size: medium-sized
v_call: TRBV5-1
cdr3_aa: CASSRGQGLHEQYF
cdr3_nt: TGCGCCAGCAGCAGGGGACAGGGGTTACACGAGCAGTACTTC

j_call: TRBJ2-2
cdr3_length: 12
d_call: NA
clone_size: NA
v_call: TRBV6-5
cdr3_aa: CASSYSRGELFF
cdr3_nt: TGTGCCAGCAGTTACTCAAGGGGGGAGCTGTTTTTT

j_call: TRBJ2-3
cdr3_length: 13
d_call: TRBD2
clone_size: NA
v_call: TRBV11-2
cdr3_aa: CASSSTLAGSQYF
cdr3_nt: TGTGCCAGCAGCTCAACCCTAGCGGGATCGCAGTATTTT

j_call: TRBJ2-6
cdr3_length: 15
d_call: TRBD1
clone_size: few
v_call: TRBV6-5
cdr3_aa: CASRTGGAGANVLTF
cdr3_nt: TGTGCCAGCAGGACAGGGGGCGCTGGGGCCAACGTCCTGACTTTC

j_call: TRBJ2-3
cdr3_length: 15
d_call: NA
clone_size: NA
v_call: TRBV11-2
cdr3_aa: CASSFSVRGTDTQYF
cdr3_nt: TGTGCCAGCAGCTTTTCAGTCAGAGGCACAGATACGCAGTATTTT

j_call: TRBJ1-2
cdr3_length: 14
d_call: TRBD1
clone_size: NA
v_call: TRBV7-9
cdr3_aa: CASSSRGQAYGYTF
cdr3_nt: TGTGCCAGCAGCTCCAGAGGACAGGCCTATGGCTACACCTTC

j_call: TRBJ2-3
cdr3_length: 14
d_call: NA
clone_size: once
v_call: TRBV4-3
cdr3_aa: CASSLPEAGDTQYF
cdr3_nt: TGCGCCAGCAGCCTCCCCGAGGCGGGAGATACGCAGTATTTT

j_call: TRBJ2-1
cdr3_length: 16
d_call: TRBD2
clone_size: NA
v_call: TRBV7-2
cdr3_aa: CASSLGLAATYNEQFF
cdr3_nt: TGTGCCAGCAGCTTGGGTCTAGCGGCGACCTACAATGAGCAGTTCTTC

j_call: TRBJ1-2
cdr3_length: 14
d_call: TRBD1
clone_size: once
v_call: TRBV5-1
cdr3_aa: CASSLGQGASGYTF
cdr3_nt: TGCGCCAGCAGCTTGGGGCAGGGGGCGTCAGGCTACACCTTC

j_call: TRBJ2-2
cdr3_length: 16
d_call: TRBD1
clone_size: NA
v_call: TRBV25-1
cdr3_aa: CASSETGQGDTGELFF
cdr3_nt: TGTGCCAGCAGTGAAACTGGACAGGGAGACACCGGGGAGCTGTTTTTT

j_call: TRBJ2-2
cdr3_length: 13
d_call: TRBD2
clone_size: few
v_call: TRBV5-1
cdr3_aa: CASRLAVTGELFF
cdr3_nt: TGCGCCAGCAGACTAGCGGTAACCGGGGAGCTGTTTTTT

j_call: TRBJ2-1
cdr3_length: 14
d_call: NA
clone_size: medium-sized
v_call: TRBV5-1
cdr3_aa: CASSLRGSHNEQFF
cdr3_nt: TGCGCCAGCAGCTTGCGCGGATCCCACAATGAGCAGTTCTTC

j_call: TRBJ2-3
cdr3_length: 15
d_call: TRBD2
clone_size: NA
v_call: TRBV19
cdr3_aa: CASRHQLAGADTQYF
cdr3_nt: TGTGCCAGTAGACACCAACTAGCGGGAGCAGATACGCAGTATTTT

j_call: TRBJ2-1
cdr3_length: 14
d_call: NA
clone_size: NA
v_call: TRBV18
cdr3_aa: CASSPARVANEQFF
cdr3_nt: TGTGCCAGCTCACCGGCCAGGGTTGCGAATGAGCAGTTCTTC

j_call: TRBJ2-2
cdr3_length: 15
d_call: NA
clone_size: few
v_call: TRBV7-2
cdr3_aa: CASSLERKGTGELFF
cdr3_nt: TGTGCCAGCAGCTTAGAGAGGAAGGGCACCGGGGAGCTGTTTTTT